Below are 13 T cell receptor beta chains sequenced from a single sample in a study of vaccination effects on CD4 cells after COVID-19. ViraFEST assay sequencing came after antigen-specific CD4+ T cells were expanded with viral peptide pools. Once cultured for approximately ten days, the cells underwent separation to obtain CD4+ T cells. Each person got two doses of an mRNA SARS-CoV-2 vaccine, BNT162b2 or mRNA-1273. No antigen has been identified for these receptors. The method was immunoSEQ multiplex PCR; TCRdb's version includes in-frame clones alone and lacks a portion of them. The sample lists approximately 25,000 clones, 75% to 80% occurring once. The starting material was CD4+ T cells from PBMCs cultured with SARS-CoV-2 spike peptides, obtained after COVID-19 vaccination. These TCRs come from a human donor who received a COVID-19 vaccine. Some clones in this sample may be carry-over from other donors' samples.

The V gene is TRBV2, the J gene TRBJ2-7; D is unclear. The CDR3 loop spans 14 amino acids. Between the trimmed V and J ends, which lost 4 bases and 0 bases, there was a span of 10 bases. Germline CDR1 is SNHLY and CDR2 is FYNNEI. The DNA of the CDR3 is TGTGCCAGCAGTGGGACGTTAAGCTCCTACGAGCAGTACGTC. It encodes CASSGTLSSYEQYV.

This chain links TRBV2 with TRBJ1-2; TRBD1 matches 7 bases. Germline V gene lookup returns CDR1 SNHLY and CDR2 FYNNEI. The CDR3 spans 14 residues. V shed 2 bases and J 8 bases; nucleotides not matched to a gene: 8. CDR3 sequence: CASSEWWDRGGYTF. DNA for the CDR3: TGTGCCAGCAGTGAATGGTGGGACAGAGGGGGCTACACCTTC.

The chain employs TRBV7-3 and TRBJ2-3; D remains ambiguous. Per germline, CDR1 SGHTA and CDR2 FQGTGA. The V end was cut by 5 bases, the J end by 3 bases, with 6 bases between. CDR3 size: 12 residues. The CDR3 DNA reads TGTGCCAGCAGCCATGGGACAGATACGCAGTATTTT. Protein product: CASSHGTDTQYF.

The chain recombines TRBV6-2 or TRBV6-3 with TRBJ1-5; the D is unclear. The CDR3 is 12 amino acids. V shed 2 bases and J shed 9 bases, with 8 bases lying between them. CDR1 and CDR2 (germline): MNHEY, SVGEGT. Written as DNA, the CDR3 is TGTGCCAGCAGTTACAACCCCGGGCCCCAGCATTTT. Protein product: CASSYNPGPQHF.

This rearrangement joins TRBV14 to TRBJ1-1, with no clear D. Trimming shortened V by 9 bases and J by 5 bases, and 10 bases separated the two germline ends. This CDR3 contains 11 residues. The germline gives CDR1 SGHDN, CDR2 FVKESK. This CDR3 reads CASSRSTEAFF. The CDR3, as DNA: TGTGCCAGTTCCAGGAGTACTGAAGCTTTCTTT.

This chain uses TRBV2 with TRBJ1-1, with D possibly matching TRBD1 (6 bases). The V end was cut by 7 bases, the J end by 1 base, with 10 bases between. The CDR3 extends over 13 amino acids. Germline CDR1 SNHLY, CDR2 FYNNEI. The CDR3 here is CASIDRKNTEAFF. CDR3 nucleotide sequence: TGTGCCAGCATCGACAGGAAGAACACTGAAGCTTTCTTT.

A single count supports this clone. V usage is TRBV24-1 and J usage is TRBJ1-2; D is possibly TRBD1 (5 bases). V was shortened by 2 bases and J by 0 bases, with 9 bases between the two germline ends. CDR1 and CDR2 (germline): KGHDR, SFDVKD. This CDR3 spans 15 amino acids. The CDR3 bases are TGTGCCACCAGTGATTGGGACGGAACTAACTATGGCTACACCTTC. It encodes CATSDWDGTNYGYTF.

V usage is TRBV27 and J usage is TRBJ1-2; the D is unclear. With 3 bases removed from V and 5 bases from J, the gap between germline ends came to 10 bases. This CDR3 spans 13 amino acids. CDR1 is MNHEY and CDR2 is SMNVEV in the germline V gene (reference sequence). The CDR3 loop is CASSLGVEYGYTF. The CDR3 nucleotides are TGTGCCAGCAGTTTGGGCGTTGAGTATGGCTACACCTTC.

The chain is built from TRBV6-5 and TRBJ1-3; TRBD1 matches at 7 bases. The CDR3 length is 15 residues. Germline V gene lookup returns CDR1 MNHEY and CDR2 SVGAGI. J gave up 4 bases and V 6 bases, and 9 bases lay outside the gene matches. The CDR3 DNA sequence: TGTGCCAGCAGAGAGGACAGGTTCTTGGGAAACACCATATATTTT. It encodes CASREDRFLGNTIYF.

The chain links TRBV9 to TRBJ2-1; 7 bases agree with TRBD1. CDR1 is SGDLS and CDR2 is YYNGEE in the germline V gene. The CDR3 runs to 13 residues. V shed 4 bases and J 12 bases; nucleotides not matched to a gene: 10. In DNA form, the CDR3 reads TGTGCCAGCAGCACCCCCGGACAGGTCAGGCAGTTCTTC. Its translation: CASSTPGQVRQFF.

In this sample, this clone turned up once. The chain uses TRBV4-1 and TRBJ2-2; D not certain. V was pared by 4 bases and J by 8 bases, with 11 bases between. Germline values: CDR1 MGHRA, CDR2 YSYEKL. CDR3 length: 13 amino acids. This chain's CDR3 is CASSPAGRGELFF. The CDR3 region has the DNA TGCGCCAGCAGCCCCGCCGGGCGGGGGGAGCTGTTTTTT.

The chain is built from TRBV2 and TRBJ2-1, with D perhaps matching TRBD1 or TRBD2 (6 bases each). CDR1 SNHLY and CDR2 FYNNEI come from the germline V gene. Trimming removed 7 bases from V and 8 bases from J, with 12 bases in between. The CDR3 consists of 12 residues. CDR3 coding DNA: TGTGCCAGCACCCCTGGGGGGCATGAGCAGTTCTTC. This gives the protein CASTPGGHEQFF.

The table lists this clone with a few counts. The chain combines TRBV18 with TRBJ2-7; weak D call: TRBD2 (7 bases). Trimming removed 3 bases from V and 5 bases from J, with 11 bases in between. This CDR3 comprises 13 residues. The germline gives CDR1 KGHSH, CDR2 LQKENI. The CDR3 protein is CASSPWGGHEQYV. Here the CDR3 DNA reads TGTGCCAGCTCACCTTGGGGGGGCCACGAGCAGTACGTC.